This T cell receptor beta chain was sequenced in a study of cytomegalovirus exposure and HLA in healthy donors. Study results and limitations: It was approximately 170 TCR beta chains that were listed as cytomegalovirus-associated.

The CDR3 is made up of 12 amino acids. The V gene end was trimmed by 4 bases and the J gene end by 4 bases; junction bases not matched to a gene: 1. Germline lookup yields CDR1 SGHAT and CDR2 FQNNGV. On this clone itself: Its specificity is not known.

The PCR employed 60 Vbeta primers together with 13 Jbeta primers. Clones were read by immunoSEQ multiplex PCR, and TCRdb kept only the in-frame ones, dropping some. The table shows under 150,000 clones, with around 72% occurring only once. Sequenced: PBMCs. The chain carries TRBV11-2 and TRBJ2-7, with 7 bases lining up with TRBD1. This receptor was obtained from a man aged 50-60 years in good health and CMV-seropositive. As DNA, the CDR3 is TGTGCCAGCAGCTCACAGGGGTACGAGCAGTACTTC. This gives the protein CASSSQGYEQYF. Full variable domain (outside the CDR3, taken from reference TRBV11-2 and TRBJ2-7): EAGVAQSPRYKIIEKRQSVAFWCNPISGHATLYWYQQILGQGPKLLIQFQNNGVVDDSQLPKDRFSAERLKGVDSTLKIQPAKLEDSAVYLCASSSQGYEQYFGPGTRLTVT.